This TCR beta chain was captured in a study of T cells in Graves' hyperthyroidism and ophthalmopathy. The V gene lost 5 bases and the J gene lost 2 bases, with 13 bases spanning the gap. CDR3 length equals 14 residues. CDR1 and CDR2 from the germline V gene are SNHLY and FYNNEI. TCR beta CDR3 sequences were amplified from RNA transcripts. RT-PCR in the first round (using the HTBI primer set) targeted the TCR CDR3. TCRdb itself ran the multiplex PCR reads through MiXCR, one entry per CDR3 protein. The sample shows about 560,000 distinct CDR3 sequences, 46% of them seen only once. On this clonotype itself: Its antigen is still unknown.

Study results and limitations: The majority of expanded thyroid clonotypes above 0.001 also appeared in blood.

Source material: peripheral blood or thyroid tissue (not recorded which). This sequence was found in a woman aged 18-30 years with Graves' hyperthyroidism. This chain connects TRBV2 to TRBJ2-7, with D perhaps TRBD1 (5 bases). The CDR3 DNA reads as TGTGCCAGCAGTCCCAACAGGCCCCCCTACGAGCAGTACTTC. It is translated as CASSPNRPPYEQYF.